This TCR beta chain derives from a study of blood T cell repertoires in COVID-19. Germline V lookup: CDR1 LNHNV, CDR2 YYDKDF (reference sequence). The CDR3 contains 16 residues. Trimming removed 0 bases at V and 2 bases at J, with 8 bases between. Some clones are missing from TCRdb's copy, which holds only in-frame ones; the method was immunoSEQ multiplex PCR. This sample yields more than 400,000 clones, of which approximately 85% are seen a single time; approximately 3.4% belongs to the top ten. What was sequenced was peripheral blood. The chain combines TRBV15 with TRBJ2-6; D unclear. The receptor's source is a human donor in a cohort sampled during active COVID-19. The CDR3 here is CATSRDKTAGANVLTF. The CDR3, as DNA: TGTGCCACCAGCAGAGATAAAACAGCTGGGGCCAACGTCCTGACTTTC.